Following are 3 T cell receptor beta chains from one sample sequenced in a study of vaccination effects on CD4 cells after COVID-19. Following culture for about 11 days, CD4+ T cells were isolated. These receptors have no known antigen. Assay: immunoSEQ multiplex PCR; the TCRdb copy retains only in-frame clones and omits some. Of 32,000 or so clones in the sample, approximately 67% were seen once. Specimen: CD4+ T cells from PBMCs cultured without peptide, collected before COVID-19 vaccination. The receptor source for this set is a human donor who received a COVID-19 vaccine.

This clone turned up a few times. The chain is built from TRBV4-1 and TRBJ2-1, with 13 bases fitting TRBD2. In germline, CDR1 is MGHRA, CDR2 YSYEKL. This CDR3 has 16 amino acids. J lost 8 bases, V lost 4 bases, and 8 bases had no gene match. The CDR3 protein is CASSRLLAGGPDEQFF. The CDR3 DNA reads TGCGCCAGCAGCCGCTTACTAGCGGGAGGGCCTGATGAGCAGTTCTTC.

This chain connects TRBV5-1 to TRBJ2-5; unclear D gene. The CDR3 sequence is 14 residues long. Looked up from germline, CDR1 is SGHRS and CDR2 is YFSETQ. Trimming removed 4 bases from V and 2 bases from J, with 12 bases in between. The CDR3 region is CASSMTNMQETQYF. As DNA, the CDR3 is TGCGCCAGCAGCATGACGAACATGCAAGAGACCCAGTACTTC. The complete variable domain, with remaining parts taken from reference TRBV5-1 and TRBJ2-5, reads KAGVTQTPRYLIKTRGQQVTLSCSPISGHRSVSWYQQTPGQGLQFLFEYFSETQRNKGNFPGRFSGRQFSNSRSEMNVSTLELGDSALYLCASSMTNMQETQYFGPGTRLLVL.

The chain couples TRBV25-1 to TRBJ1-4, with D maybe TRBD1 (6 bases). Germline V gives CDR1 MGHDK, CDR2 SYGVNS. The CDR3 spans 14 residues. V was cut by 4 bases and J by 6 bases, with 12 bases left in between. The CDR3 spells CASSGAGADEKLFF. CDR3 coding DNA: TGTGCCAGCAGTGGCGCAGGGGCAGATGAAAAACTGTTTTTT.